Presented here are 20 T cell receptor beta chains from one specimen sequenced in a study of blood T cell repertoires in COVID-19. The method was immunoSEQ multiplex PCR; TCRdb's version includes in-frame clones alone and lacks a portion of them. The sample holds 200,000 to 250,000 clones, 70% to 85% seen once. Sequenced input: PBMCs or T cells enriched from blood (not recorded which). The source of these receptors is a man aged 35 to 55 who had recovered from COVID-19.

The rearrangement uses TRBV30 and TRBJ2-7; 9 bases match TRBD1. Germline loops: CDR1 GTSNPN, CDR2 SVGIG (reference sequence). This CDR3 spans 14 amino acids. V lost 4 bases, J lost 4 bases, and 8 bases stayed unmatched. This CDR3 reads CAWTRDRAGYEQYF. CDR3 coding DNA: TGTGCCTGGACCAGGGACAGGGCAGGGTACGAGCAGTACTTC.

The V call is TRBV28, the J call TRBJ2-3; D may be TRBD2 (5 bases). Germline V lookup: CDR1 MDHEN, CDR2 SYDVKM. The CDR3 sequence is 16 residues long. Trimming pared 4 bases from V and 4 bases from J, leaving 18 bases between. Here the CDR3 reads CASSSSPGYLADTQYF. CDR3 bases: TGTGCCAGCAGTTCCTCGCCGGGATACTTGGCAGATACGCAGTATTTT.

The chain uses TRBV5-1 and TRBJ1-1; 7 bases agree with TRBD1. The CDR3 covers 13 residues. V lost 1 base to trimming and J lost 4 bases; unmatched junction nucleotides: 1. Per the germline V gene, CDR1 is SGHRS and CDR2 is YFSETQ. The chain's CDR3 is CASSLRDSTEAFF. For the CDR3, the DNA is TGCGCCAGCAGCTTGAGGGACAGCACTGAAGCTTTCTTT. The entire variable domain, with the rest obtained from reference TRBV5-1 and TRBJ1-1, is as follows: KAGVTQTPRYLIKTRGQQVTLSCSPISGHRSVSWYQQTPGQGLQFLFEYFSETQRNKGNFPGRFSGRQFSNSRSEMNVSTLELGDSALYLCASSLRDSTEAFFGQGTRLTVV.

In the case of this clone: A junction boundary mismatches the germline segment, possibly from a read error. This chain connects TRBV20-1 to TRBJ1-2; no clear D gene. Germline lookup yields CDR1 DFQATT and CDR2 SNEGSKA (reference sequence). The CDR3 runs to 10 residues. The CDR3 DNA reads TGCAGTGCCGTAGACTATGGCTATACCTTC. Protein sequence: CSAVDYGYTF.

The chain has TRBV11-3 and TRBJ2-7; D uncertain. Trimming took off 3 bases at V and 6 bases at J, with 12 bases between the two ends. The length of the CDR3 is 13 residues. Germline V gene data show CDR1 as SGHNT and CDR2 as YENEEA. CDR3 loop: CASSFAGTAEQYF. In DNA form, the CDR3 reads TGTGCCAGCAGCTTTGCAGGTACGGCCGAGCAGTACTTC.

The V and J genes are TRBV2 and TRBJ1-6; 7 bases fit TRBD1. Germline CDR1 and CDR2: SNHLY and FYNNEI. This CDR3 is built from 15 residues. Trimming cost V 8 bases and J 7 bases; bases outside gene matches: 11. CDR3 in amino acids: CASGLTGTENSPLHF. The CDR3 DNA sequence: TGTGCCAGCGGTTTAACCGGGACAGAAAATTCACCCCTCCACTTT.

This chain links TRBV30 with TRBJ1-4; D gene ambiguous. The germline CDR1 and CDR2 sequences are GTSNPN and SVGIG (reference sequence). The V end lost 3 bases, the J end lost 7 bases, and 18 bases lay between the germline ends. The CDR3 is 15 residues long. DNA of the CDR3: TGTGCCTGGAGCCCCGTGGGATCCCGGGGTGAAAAACTGTTTTTT. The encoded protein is CAWSPVGSRGEKLFF.

The CDR3, as DNA: TGTGCCAGCAGCTTAGAACGACTAGCGGGGACCCAAGAGACCCAGTACTTC. It yields the protein CASSLERLAGTQETQYF. The chain employs TRBV7-2 and TRBJ2-5; TRBD2 aligns across 11 bases. The trim removed 1 base at V and 1 base at J, leaving 5 bases unmatched. CDR3 length: 17 residues. Germline CDR1 reads SGHTA; CDR2 reads FQGNSA.

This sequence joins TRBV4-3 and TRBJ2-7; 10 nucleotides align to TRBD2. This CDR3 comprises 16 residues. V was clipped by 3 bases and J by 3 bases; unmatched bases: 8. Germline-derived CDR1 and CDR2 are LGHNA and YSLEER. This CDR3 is CASSHSIAGGYYEQYF. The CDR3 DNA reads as TGCGCCAGCAGCCACTCGATAGCGGGGGGTTACTACGAGCAGTACTTC.

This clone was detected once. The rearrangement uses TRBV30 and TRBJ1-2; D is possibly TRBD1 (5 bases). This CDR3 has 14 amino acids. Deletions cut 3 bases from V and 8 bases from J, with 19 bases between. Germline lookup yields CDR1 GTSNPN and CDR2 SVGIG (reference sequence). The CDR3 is CAWRGPGRAGGYTF. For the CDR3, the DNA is TGTGCCTGGAGGGGGCCCGGCAGGGCGGGAGGCTACACCTTC.

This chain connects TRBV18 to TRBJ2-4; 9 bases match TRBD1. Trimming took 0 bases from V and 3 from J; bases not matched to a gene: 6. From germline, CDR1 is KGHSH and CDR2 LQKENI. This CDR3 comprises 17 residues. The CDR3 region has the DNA TGTGCCAGCTCACCACCGAGGGACAGGGATGGCAAAAACATTCAGTACTTC. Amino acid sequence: CASSPPRDRDGKNIQYF.

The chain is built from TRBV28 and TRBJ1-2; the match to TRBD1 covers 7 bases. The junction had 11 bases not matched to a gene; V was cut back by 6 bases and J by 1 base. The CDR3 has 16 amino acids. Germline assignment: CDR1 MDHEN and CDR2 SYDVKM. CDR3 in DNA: TGTGCCAGCAGAACCTCCGGGACAGTCCTTAACTATGGCTACACCTTC. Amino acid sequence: CASRTSGTVLNYGYTF.

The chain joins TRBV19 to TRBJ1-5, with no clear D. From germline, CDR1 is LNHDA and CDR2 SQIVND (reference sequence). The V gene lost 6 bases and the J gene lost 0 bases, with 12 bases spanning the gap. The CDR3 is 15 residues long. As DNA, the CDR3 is TGTGCCAGTAGGAAAGACACCAATAGCAATCAGCCCCAGCATTTT. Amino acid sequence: CASRKDTNSNQPQHF.

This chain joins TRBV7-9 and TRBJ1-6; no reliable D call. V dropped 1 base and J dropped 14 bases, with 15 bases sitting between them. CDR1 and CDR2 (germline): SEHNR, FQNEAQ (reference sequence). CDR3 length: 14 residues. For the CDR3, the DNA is TGTGCCAGCAGCTTAGGCGGTTCCGCCGGAGCCCTCCACTTT. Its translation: CASSLGGSAGALHF.

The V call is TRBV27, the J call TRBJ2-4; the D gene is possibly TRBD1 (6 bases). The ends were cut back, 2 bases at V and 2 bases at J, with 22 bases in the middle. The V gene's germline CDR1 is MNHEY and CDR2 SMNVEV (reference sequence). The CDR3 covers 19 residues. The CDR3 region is CASSLKSSAGVLPKNIQYF. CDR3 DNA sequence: TGTGCCAGCAGTTTAAAGTCGTCGGCAGGGGTACTCCCCAAAAACATTCAGTACTTC.

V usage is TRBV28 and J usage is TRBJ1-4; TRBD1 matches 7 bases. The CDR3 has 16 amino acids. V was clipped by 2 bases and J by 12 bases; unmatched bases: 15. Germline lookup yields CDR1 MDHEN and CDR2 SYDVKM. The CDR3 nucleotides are TGTGCCAGCAGTTTACAACGACAGGGCAAGATGAATCAACTGTTTTTT. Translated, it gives CASSLQRQGKMNQLFF.

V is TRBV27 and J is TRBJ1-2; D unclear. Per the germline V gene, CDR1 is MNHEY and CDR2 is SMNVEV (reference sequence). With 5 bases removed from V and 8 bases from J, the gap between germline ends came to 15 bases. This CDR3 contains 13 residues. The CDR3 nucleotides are TGTGCCAGCAGTCCAGACACCTCGGGAGGCTACACCTTC. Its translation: CASSPDTSGGYTF.

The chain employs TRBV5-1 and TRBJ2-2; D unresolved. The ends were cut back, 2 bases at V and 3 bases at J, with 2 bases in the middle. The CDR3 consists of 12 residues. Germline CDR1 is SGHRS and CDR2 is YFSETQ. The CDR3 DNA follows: TGCGCCAGCAGCTTCGACACCGGGGAGCTGTTTTTT. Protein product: CASSFDTGELFF.

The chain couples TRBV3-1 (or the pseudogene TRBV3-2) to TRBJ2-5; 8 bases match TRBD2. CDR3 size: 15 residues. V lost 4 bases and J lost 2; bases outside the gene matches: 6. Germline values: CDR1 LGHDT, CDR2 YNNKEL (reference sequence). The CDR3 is CASSRSLAGQETQYF. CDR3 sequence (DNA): TGTGCCAGCAGCCGCTCTTTAGCGGGGCAAGAGACCCAGTACTTC.

In DNA form, the CDR3 reads TGTGCTAGTGGTTTGGAACCACAGATCCCCTTTCGGAGCACTAGCGGACGCACAGATACGCAGTATTTT. Translating gives CASGLEPQIPFRSTSGRTDTQYF. The genes are TRBV12-5 and TRBJ2-3; 8 bases are a match to TRBD2. V lost 1 base and J lost 1; bases outside the gene matches: 25. This CDR3 contains 23 residues. Germline V CDR1 and CDR2: LGHNT, FRNRAP.